These 2 T cell receptor beta chains were all obtained from the same sample, sequenced in a study of blood T cell repertoires in COVID-19. Sequenced by immunoSEQ multiplex PCR; TCRdb stores in-frame clones only, minus some. There are roughly 150,000 clones in the sample; around 88% occur only once, and 5% to 6% lies in the top ten. Sequencing used peripheral blood. These receptors were obtained from a human donor in a cohort sampled during active COVID-19.

The gene calls are TRBV19 and TRBJ2-7, with 10 bases identical to TRBD1. Germline-derived CDR1 and CDR2 are LNHDA and SQIVND (reference sequence). This CDR3 has 17 amino acids. Losses at the gene ends were 4 bases for V and 1 base for J; bases not matched to a gene: 10. CDR3: CASSRRKGQGGSYEQYF. Written as DNA, the CDR3 is TGTGCCAGTAGTAGACGAAAAGGACAGGGGGGTTCCTACGAGCAGTACTTC. Combining the CDR3 with reference TRBV19 and TRBJ2-7 gives the whole variable domain DGGITQSPKYLFRKEGQNVTLSCEQNLNHDAMYWYRQDPGQGLRLIYYSQIVNDFQKGDIAEGYSVSREKKESFPLTVTSAQKNPTAFYLCASSRRKGQGGSYEQYFGPGTRLTVT.

The chain joins TRBV5-1 to TRBJ2-7; D is possibly TRBD2 (5 bases). The V end was cut by 5 bases, the J end by 3 bases, with 9 bases between. This CDR3 is built from 12 residues. Germline lookup yields CDR1 SGHRS and CDR2 YFSETQ. CDR3 sequence reads: CASRDGIYEQYF. The CDR3 bases are TGCGCCAGCAGGGACGGGATCTACGAGCAGTACTTC. The whole variable domain, filled in from reference TRBV5-1 and TRBJ2-7, reads KAGVTQTPRYLIKTRGQQVTLSCSPISGHRSVSWYQQTPGQGLQFLFEYFSETQRNKGNFPGRFSGRQFSNSRSEMNVSTLELGDSALYLCASRDGIYEQYFGPGTRLTVT.